This TCR beta chain was captured in a study of cytomegalovirus exposure and HLA in healthy donors (dated 2017 in TCRdb). For the study in its entirety: An earlier analysis of 587 of the donors reported 276 Gb of sequence data and 100 million to 140 million unique TCR beta sequences from roughly 200 million T cells. Roughly 300 gigabases of sequencing data and approximately 85 million unique TCR sequences were included in an early release covering about 700 HLA-typed donors. The genetic ancestry cluster associated with self-reported Caucasian donors included about 84% of the 398 genotyped donors. The study aimed to test whether signatures of past pathogen exposure could be identified by cataloging public T cell receptors. The T cell repertoires of 670 or so subjects were profiled by immunosequencing and related to cytomegalovirus serostatus. In addition to the first cohort of approximately 670 subjects, a separate validation cohort of 100 to 150 different subjects was used. High-throughput TCR immunosequencing, statistical association of individual TCRs with disease status, and machine learning were combined to predict cytomegalovirus infection status. A later analysis re-analyzed previously published TCR beta repertoires from roughly 690 donors and added high-resolution HLA genotyping to study TCR occurrence patterns. The later analysis used no new phenotypic data to find candidate immune exposures, relying instead on TCR beta sequences and their occurrence across donors. In an earlier analysis of around 540 of the donors, high-throughput TCR beta sequencing was used to judge whether each TCR beta V gene segment behaved as functional or pseudogenic. Donor age, sex, ethnicity and CMV serostatus were compiled alongside the repertoire data. A later genetic analysis took genome-wide SNP genotypes for about 55% of the 666 donors and used that subset as a discovery cohort. Every discovery cohort repertoire had been produced on one sequencing platform. Both class I and class II loci were covered by HLA typing, at four-digit resolution. The number of donors typed differed by locus, with about 629-630 for A, B, C, DRB1 and DQB1, around 500 for DQA1, nearly 610 for DPA1, and approximately 470 for DPB1. Roughly five DR-DQ haplotypes were handled as single units for association and clustering, since linkage in the cohort was strong. Among around 400 genotyped donors of the cohort, an average of around 250,000 unique TCR beta nucleotide sequences was sequenced per donor, of which approximately 18% were non-productive. Study-level results and caveats: Because some donors lacked HLA typing at each locus, the association tests relied only on the typed subset. A few of the identified cytomegalovirus-associated TCR beta chains were confirmed in vitro to be specific for cytomegalovirus antigens. Cytomegalovirus status was reported to be diagnosed by the classifier with high specificity and sensitivity in both the original and validation cohorts. Most TCR sequences were seen in very few donors, while some public TCRs were found in many individuals. Broadly in line with IMGT annotations, most TCR beta V segments showed up in productive rearrangements about 87% or about 30% of the time in an earlier analysis of 450 to 600 of the donors. Roughly uniform sequencing depth across donors was assumed in presence/absence analyses, although this assumption may not hold. Only TCR beta chains were sequenced in this cohort, and the absence of alpha or paired-chain data limited detectable features. In a later analysis, around 15,000 TCR beta sequences were associated with specific HLA alleles at a false discovery rate of 0.05. CMV serostatus was the only immune exposure information available for the cohort. The authors suggested that the approach could potentially be extended to other disease states and immunological phenotypes. In the study, around 160 TCR beta chains were listed as associated with cytomegalovirus. V-gene and J-gene trimming of TCR beta chains was associated with a missense DCLRE1C variant in a later genetic analysis, and the association was replicated in an independent cohort. In a later analysis, most CMV-associated TCR beta chains were found to appear HLA-restricted, with HLA associations seemingly driven largely by CMV exposure. A further reported finding was that TCR beta sequences accurately predicted the HLA-A and HLA-B alleles for most subjects in the first cohort. A later genetic analysis reported fewer N-insertions in productive TCRs among donors in an Asian-associated ancestry cluster than the roughly 700-donor mean. Several of the top co-occurrence clusters appeared to be linked to parvovirus B19, influenza, CMV and Epstein-Barr virus, according to a later analysis. Because the 87-base-pair reads could not distinguish some IMGT-functional V segments, including TRBV6-2 and TRBV6-3, those segments were excluded. According to a later analysis, TCR association rates differed among HLA loci, with DRB1 alleles showing the most associated TCRs and HLA-C alleles showing the fewest. The earlier analysis of some 540 of the donors excluded roughly 17 rarely observed V segments, including chromosome 9 orphons, because counts were too low. The sequencing pipeline was judged likely to have produced a cluster of highly shared sequence variants as a technical artifact. Correlated functional status among segregating V segments might reflect linkage disequilibrium, but an unknown experimental factor could not be ruled out. When HLA alleles, especially DR and DQ, strongly co-occurred, TCR associations were difficult to assign to individual alleles. Compared with equally common non-associated chains, HLA-associated TCR beta chains in a later analysis were more clonally expanded and had lower generation probabilities.

The method behind the library was the immunoSEQ multiplex PCR assay. The multiplex PCR relied on a mix of 60 forward primers for TCR Vbeta segments and 13 reverse primers for TCR Jbeta segments. A multiplex PCR assay on genomic DNA amplified the CDR3 region of rearranged TCR beta genes. On the Illumina HiSeq System, the amplified TCR beta libraries were sequenced as 87-base-pair reads. The original methods were these. Across the 670 or so repertoires, a later analysis counted around 80 million unique TCR beta chains, roughly 11 million of which were shared by at least two donors. A nearest-neighbor algorithm error-corrected the raw reads and collapsed the reads into unique sequences, merging closely related sequences to remove PCR and sequencing errors. Alignment of CDR3 sequences to IMGT reference sequences was used to assign V, D and J gene segments. For a sequence to be retained, a match of at least six nucleotides to both a V gene segment and a J gene segment was required. A rearrangement counted as productive if the CDR3 had no stop codons and remained in frame with V and J, and every other rearrangement counted as non-productive. Following IMGT convention, CDR3 was defined as the stretch from the second conserved V-encoded cysteine to the conserved J-encoded phenylalanine. The earlier analysis of 550 to 650 of the donors excluded any sequence lacking an unambiguous match to a single V gene segment. In an earlier analysis of 450 to 700 of the donors, V segments were called functional above 56.7% productive rearrangements and were called segregating when the between-donor standard deviation exceeded 5%. A statistical classification framework was built to diagnose cytomegalovirus status from the catalog of TCR beta chain sequences. V and J gene assignment, in a later analysis, came from comparing TCR nucleotide sequences with IMGT/GENE-DB human TR gene sequences. The TCRdist pipeline was used in a later analysis to assign CDR3 sequences and most-parsimonious VDJ recombination scenarios. In a later analysis, each TCR beta chain was defined by its CDR3 amino acid sequence together with its V-gene family, and reads lacking a unique V-gene family were excluded. To address suspected cross-contamination and a sequencing artifact, a later analysis removed under 600 highly shared, low-generation-probability nucleotide sequences. A later analysis calculated a clonal expansion index for each public chain from normalized within-repertoire ranks of inferred template counts. In a later analysis, generation probabilities were computed with a VDJ recombination model fitted to out-of-frame rearrangements, and the resulting probabilities were checked against IGoR. In a later analysis, hypergeometric tests were used to score TCR-TCR, TCR-HLA and TCR-CMV co-occurrence, with a repertoire-size bias correction applied to TCR pairs. False discovery rates were estimated in a later analysis by permuting HLA or CMV assignments 20 times. A later analysis grouped co-occurring TCRs with DBSCAN, adding TCRdist sequence similarity when clustering within HLA-allele-positive subsets. For co-occurrence clustering, repertoires with fewer than 30,000 or more than 120,000 public chains were excluded, along with five or six repertoires with anomalous nucleotide sharing. The immuneACCESS repertoire file appears here via TCRdb, limited to in-frame rearrangements. These files lack a portion of the clones; in checked studies, under half of the deficit traces to unresolved V genes, and the cause of the others is not known. V, J and clone size derive from that table, while D and trimming were established from the DNA sequence. A total of approximately 54,000 clones appear in this sample, approximately 82% of them only once. The top ten clonotypes cover approximately 3% of the sample.

CDR1 is given as MGHRA and CDR2 as YSYEKL, both from the germline V gene. The CDR3 runs 17 amino acids, cysteine and phenylalanine included. Only the CDR3 portion is preserved as DNA: 51 bases, with reading frame beginning at the first base. V ends up 1 base short and J 6 bases short, with an unmatched junction base count of 10. This clone has a handful of counts. Its recognized antigen is unknown. A read error is possible here, since a much larger clone lies one base away. In total, roughly 710 healthy bone marrow donors made up the cohort. Cohort members were all nominally healthy when sampled, although unrecorded immune exposures were likely present. The donor was CMV seronegative and was included in the group of around 320 seronegative cohort members. A peripheral blood sample was collected from each donor, and TCR beta sequencing was performed on peripheral blood mononuclear cells. Genomic DNA extraction from the blood cell samples was performed with the Qiagen DNeasy Blood Extraction Kit.

This TCR was recovered from a woman between 18 and 30 years old in good health and CMV-seronegative. Sample: PBMCs. The receptor chain draws on TRBV4-1 and TRBJ2-2; 8 central nucleotides agree with TRBD2. For the CDR3, the sequence is CASSQGEAGVASGELFF. The DNA is as follows: TGCGCCAGCAGCCAAGGAGAAGCGGGAGTAGCTTCCGGGGAGCTGTTTTTT.